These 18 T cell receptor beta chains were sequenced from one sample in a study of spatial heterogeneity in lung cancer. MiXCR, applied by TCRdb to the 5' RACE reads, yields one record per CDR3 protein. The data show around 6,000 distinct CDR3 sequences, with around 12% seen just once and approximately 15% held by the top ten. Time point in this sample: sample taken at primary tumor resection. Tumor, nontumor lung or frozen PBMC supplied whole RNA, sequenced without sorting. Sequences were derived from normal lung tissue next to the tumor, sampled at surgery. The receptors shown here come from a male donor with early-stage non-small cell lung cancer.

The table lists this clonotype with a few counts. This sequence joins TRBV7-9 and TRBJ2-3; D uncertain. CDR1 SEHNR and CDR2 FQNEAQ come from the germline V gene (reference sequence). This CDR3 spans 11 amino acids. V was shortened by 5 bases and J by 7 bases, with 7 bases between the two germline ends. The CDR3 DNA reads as TGTGCCAGCAGCCCCGGTCATACGCAGTATTTT. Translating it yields CASSPGHTQYF.

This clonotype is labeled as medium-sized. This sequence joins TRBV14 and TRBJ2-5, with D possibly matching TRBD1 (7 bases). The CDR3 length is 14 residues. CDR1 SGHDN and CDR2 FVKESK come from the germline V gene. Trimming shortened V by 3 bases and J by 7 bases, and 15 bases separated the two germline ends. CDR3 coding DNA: TGTGCCAGCAGCCAGCTAGGGACAGCGGGGACCCAGTACTTC. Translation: CASSQLGTAGTQYF.

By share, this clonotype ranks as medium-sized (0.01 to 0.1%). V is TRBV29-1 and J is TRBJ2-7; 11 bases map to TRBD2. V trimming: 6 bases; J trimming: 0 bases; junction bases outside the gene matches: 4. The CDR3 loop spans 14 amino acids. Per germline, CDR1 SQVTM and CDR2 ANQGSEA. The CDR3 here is CSVGGTSGSYEQYF. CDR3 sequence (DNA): TGCAGCGTAGGCGGGACTAGCGGCTCCTACGAGCAGTACTTC.

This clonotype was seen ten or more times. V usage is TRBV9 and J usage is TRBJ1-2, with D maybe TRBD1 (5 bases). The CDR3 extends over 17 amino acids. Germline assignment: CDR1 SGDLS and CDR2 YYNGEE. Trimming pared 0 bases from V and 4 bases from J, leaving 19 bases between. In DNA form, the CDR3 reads TGTGCCAGCAGCGTAGGCAGGGAAGTCGGCAGCGGCTATGGCTACACCTTC. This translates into CASSVGREVGSGYGYTF.

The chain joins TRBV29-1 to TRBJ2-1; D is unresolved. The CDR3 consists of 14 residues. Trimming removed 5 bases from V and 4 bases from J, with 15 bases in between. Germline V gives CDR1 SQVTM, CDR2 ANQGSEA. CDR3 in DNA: TGCAGCGTTTCAGGCGGCCAGAGTTACAATGAGCAGTTCTTC. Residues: CSVSGGQSYNEQFF.

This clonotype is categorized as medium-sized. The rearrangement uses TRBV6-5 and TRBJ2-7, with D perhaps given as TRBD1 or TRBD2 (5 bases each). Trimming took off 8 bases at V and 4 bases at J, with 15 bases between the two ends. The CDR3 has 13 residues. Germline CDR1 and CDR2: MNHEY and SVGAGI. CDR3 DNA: TGTGCCAGCTCCAGTCCGGGGCGTTACGAGCAGTACTTC. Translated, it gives CASSSPGRYEQYF.

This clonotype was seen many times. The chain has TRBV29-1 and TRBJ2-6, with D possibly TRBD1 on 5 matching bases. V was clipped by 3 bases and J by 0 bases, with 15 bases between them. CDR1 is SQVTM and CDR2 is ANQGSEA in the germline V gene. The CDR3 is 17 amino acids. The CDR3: CSVEGADSPSGANVLTF. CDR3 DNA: TGCAGCGTTGAGGGCGCCGACAGCCCCTCTGGGGCCAACGTCCTGACTTTC.

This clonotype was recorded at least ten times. The CDR3 loop reads CASSQTRQGEAFF. DNA of the CDR3: TGTGCCAGCAGTCAGACCCGACAGGGTGAAGCTTTCTTT. V is TRBV27 and J is TRBJ1-1; 7 nucleotides align to TRBD1. CDR3 size: 13 residues. Germline assignment: CDR1 MNHEY and CDR2 SMNVEV (reference sequence). V lost 5 bases, J lost 7 bases, and 7 bases stayed unmatched.

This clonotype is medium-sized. The CDR3 sequence: CASSLEGQGAYEQYF. CDR3 DNA: TGTGCCAGCAGCTTAGAGGGTCAGGGGGCCTACGAGCAGTACTTC. The chain couples TRBV7-9 to TRBJ2-7; TRBD1 matches at 7 bases. The CDR3 extends over 15 amino acids. V was pared by 1 base and J by 2 bases, with 5 bases of the junction left unmatched. Germline CDR1 is SEHNR and CDR2 is FQNEAQ (reference sequence).

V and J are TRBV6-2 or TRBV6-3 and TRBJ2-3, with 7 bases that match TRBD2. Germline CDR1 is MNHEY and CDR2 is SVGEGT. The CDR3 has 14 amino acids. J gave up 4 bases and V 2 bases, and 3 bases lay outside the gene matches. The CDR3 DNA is TGTGCCAGCAGTTACGCGGGAGTACCAGATACGCAGTATTTT. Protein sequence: CASSYAGVPDTQYF.

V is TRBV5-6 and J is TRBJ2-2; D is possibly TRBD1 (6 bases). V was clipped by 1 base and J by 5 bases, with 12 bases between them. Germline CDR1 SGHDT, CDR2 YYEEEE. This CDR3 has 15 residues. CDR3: CASSLRTVQTGELFF. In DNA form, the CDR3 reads TGTGCCAGCAGCTTGAGGACAGTCCAAACCGGGGAGCTGTTTTTT.

CDR3: CASSSRLAGGLGEQFF. DNA of the CDR3: TGTGCCAGTAGTTCCAGACTAGCGGGGGGCCTTGGTGAGCAGTTCTTC. The chain couples TRBV19 to TRBJ2-1; 13 nucleotides line up with TRBD2. The CDR3 is made up of 16 amino acids. Trimming took 5 bases from V and 9 from J; bases not matched to a gene: 10. Per germline, CDR1 LNHDA and CDR2 SQIVND (reference sequence).

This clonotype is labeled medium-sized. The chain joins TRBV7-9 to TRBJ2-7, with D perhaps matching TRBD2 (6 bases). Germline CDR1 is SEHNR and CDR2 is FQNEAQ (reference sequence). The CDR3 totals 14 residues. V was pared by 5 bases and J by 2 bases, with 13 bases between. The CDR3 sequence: CASSPGLIAYEQYF. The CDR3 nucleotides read TGTGCCAGCAGCCCGGGACTCATAGCCTACGAGCAGTACTTC.

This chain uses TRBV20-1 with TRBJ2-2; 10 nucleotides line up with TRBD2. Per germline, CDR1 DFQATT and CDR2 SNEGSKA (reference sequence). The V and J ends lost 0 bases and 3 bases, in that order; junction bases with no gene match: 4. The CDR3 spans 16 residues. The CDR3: CSARDGTSAYTGELFF. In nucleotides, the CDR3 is TGCAGTGCTAGAGATGGGACTAGCGCCTACACCGGGGAGCTGTTTTTT.

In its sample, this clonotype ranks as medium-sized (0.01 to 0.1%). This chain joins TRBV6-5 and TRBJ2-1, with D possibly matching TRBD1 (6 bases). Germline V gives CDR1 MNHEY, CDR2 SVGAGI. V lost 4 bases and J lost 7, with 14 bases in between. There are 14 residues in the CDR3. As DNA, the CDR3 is TGTGCCAGCAGTTTCGGAGACAGGTCGAATGAGCAGTTCTTC. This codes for CASSFGDRSNEQFF.

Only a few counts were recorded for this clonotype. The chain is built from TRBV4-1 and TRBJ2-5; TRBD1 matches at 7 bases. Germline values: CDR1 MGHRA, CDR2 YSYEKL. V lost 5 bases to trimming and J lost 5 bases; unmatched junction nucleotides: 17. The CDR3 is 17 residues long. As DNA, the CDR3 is TGCGCCAGCAGCTCCACTGCCTTTGTAAAGGGGGCGGAGACCCAGTACTTC. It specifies CASSSTAFVKGAETQYF.

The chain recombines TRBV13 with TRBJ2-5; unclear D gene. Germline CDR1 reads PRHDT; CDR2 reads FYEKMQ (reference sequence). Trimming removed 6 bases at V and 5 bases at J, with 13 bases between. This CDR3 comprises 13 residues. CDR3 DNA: TGTGCCAGCAGACGACTGCCTGGGGAGACCCAGTACTTC. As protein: CASRRLPGETQYF.

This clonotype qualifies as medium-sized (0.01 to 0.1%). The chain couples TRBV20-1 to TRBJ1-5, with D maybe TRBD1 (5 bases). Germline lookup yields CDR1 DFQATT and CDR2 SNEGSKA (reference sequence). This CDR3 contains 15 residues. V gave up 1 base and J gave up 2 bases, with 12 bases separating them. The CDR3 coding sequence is TGCAGTGCTAGAGTTTTGGGGGTGGGCAATCAGCCCCAGCATTTT. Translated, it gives CSARVLGVGNQPQHF.